Presented here are 26 T cell receptor beta chains from one specimen sequenced in a study of shared clonotypes between healthy human individuals. Profiled with immunoSEQ multiplex PCR; TCRdb holds only in-frame clones, not every one. Of more than 1.2 million clones in the sample, around 98.5% are singletons; the top ten hold about 0.34%. The sample taken for sequencing was naive CD4+ T cells sorted from blood. Subset reported: CD45RA+ positively selected. Receptor source: a man younger than 45 in good health.

This chain links TRBV9 with TRBJ2-5; D gene ambiguous. There are 16 residues in the CDR3. The germline V and J ends were trimmed by 4 bases and 5 bases, with 21 bases remaining between them. Germline assignment: CDR1 SGDLS and CDR2 YYNGEE. CDR3 sequence: CASSPTGRWEGETQYF. In nucleotides, the CDR3 is TGTGCCAGCAGCCCAACCGGACGGTGGGAAGGGGAGACCCAGTACTTC.

V and J are TRBV6-1 and TRBJ2-7; D may be TRBD2 (6 bases). Germline CDR1 MNHNS, CDR2 SASEGT. The CDR3 runs 15 residues. The ends were cut back, 2 bases at V and 2 bases at J, with 13 bases in the middle. The DNA for the CDR3 is TGTGCCAGCAGTGAACAGGGCGGGGAGACCTACGAGCAGTACTTC. It encodes CASSEQGGETYEQYF.

The CDR3 nucleotides read TGCGCCAGCAGCCGCCCCCCACAGGGGGGCACTGAAGCTTTCTTT. Translated: CASSRPPQGGTEAFF. This chain uses TRBV4-1 with TRBJ1-1, with 8 bases fitting TRBD1. CDR3 length equals 15 residues. V was clipped by 4 bases and J by 4 bases; unmatched bases: 8. CDR1 and CDR2 (germline): MGHRA, YSYEKL.

In its sample, this clone was seen once. The CDR3 region has the DNA TGCGCCAGCAGCAGCGGCTTAGGCTCCGGCACAGATACGCAGTATTTT. It codes for CASSSGLGSGTDTQYF. V usage is TRBV5-1 and J usage is TRBJ2-3; D may be TRBD2 (5 bases). The CDR3 has 16 amino acids. V dropped 4 bases and J dropped 1 base, with 16 bases sitting between them. Germline values: CDR1 SGHRS, CDR2 YFSETQ.

This clone was counted once. V and J are TRBV5-1 and TRBJ2-5, with D unclear. Germline V gives CDR1 SGHRS, CDR2 YFSETQ. V was cut by 3 bases and J by 2 bases, with 8 bases left in between. This CDR3 is 13 amino acids long. For the CDR3, the DNA is TGCGCCAGCAGCTCTGTTGGACAAGAGACCCAGTACTTC. It encodes CASSSVGQETQYF. Complete variable domain (other parts from reference TRBV5-1 and TRBJ2-5): KAGVTQTPRYLIKTRGQQVTLSCSPISGHRSVSWYQQTPGQGLQFLFEYFSETQRNKGNFPGRFSGRQFSNSRSEMNVSTLELGDSALYLCASSSVGQETQYFGPGTRLLVL.

The V gene is TRBV7-9, the J gene TRBJ2-1; D gene unclear. Germline V gives CDR1 SEHNR, CDR2 FQNEAQ (reference sequence). Trimming left V 3 bases short and J 8 bases short, with 2 bases between. The CDR3 is made up of 10 amino acids. This CDR3 reads CASSFDEQFF. The CDR3 DNA follows: TGTGCCAGCAGCTTCGATGAGCAGTTCTTC.

V is TRBV5-6 and J is TRBJ2-7; possibly TRBD2 for D (6 bases). The V gene's germline CDR1 is SGHDT and CDR2 YYEEEE. This CDR3 is 14 amino acids long. The germline V and J ends were trimmed by 1 base and 2 bases, with 10 bases remaining between them. CDR3 sequence (DNA): TGTGCCAGCAGCTTGCCGGGGGTAACCTACGAGCAGTACTTC. It is translated as CASSLPGVTYEQYF.

This clone was observed a few times. Other DNA sequences of this sample code for an identical CDR3. The rearrangement links TRBV18 to TRBJ2-7; 10 nucleotides agree with TRBD1. This CDR3 is built from 14 residues. Germline-derived CDR1 and CDR2 are KGHSH and LQKENI. Trimming took 2 bases from V and 2 from J; bases not matched to a gene: 0. In DNA form, the CDR3 reads TGTGCCAGCTCACCAGGGACAGGGGCCTACGAGCAGTACTTC. Protein sequence: CASSPGTGAYEQYF.

Of note for this clone: The same CDR3 can be traced to other DNA sequences in this sample. The gene calls are TRBV18 and TRBJ2-7; possible D gene TRBD1, 6 bases. Germline CDR1 and CDR2: KGHSH and LQKENI. Trimming stripped 3 bases from V and 4 bases from J, with 13 bases between. The CDR3 has 14 residues. The CDR3: CASSPPSRGYEQYF. CDR3 sequence (DNA): TGTGCCAGCTCACCGCCGTCCAGGGGATACGAGCAGTACTTC.

On this clone: The sample carries other DNA sequences with the same CDR3. Written as DNA, the CDR3 is TGTGCCAGCAGCCCCGACACAGATACGCAGTATTTT. This translates into CASSPDTDTQYF. The chain couples TRBV7-9 to TRBJ2-3; D gene unclear. There are 12 residues in the CDR3. Trimming pared 5 bases from V and 2 bases from J, leaving 5 bases between. Germline V lookup: CDR1 SEHNR, CDR2 FQNEAQ (reference sequence).

The CDR3 here is CASSQPGLPLSEQFF. In DNA form, the CDR3 reads TGTGCCAGCTCCCAACCGGGACTACCGCTGTCGGAGCAGTTCTTC. This chain connects TRBV9 to TRBJ2-1; 7 nucleotides line up with TRBD2. Germline V gene data show CDR1 as SGDLS and CDR2 as YYNGEE. J lost 10 bases, V lost 7 bases, and 17 bases had no gene match. This CDR3 comprises 15 residues.

V and J are TRBV5-4 and TRBJ2-5; TRBD1 or TRBD2 may be the D gene (5 bases each). The V gene lost 4 bases and the J gene lost 1 base, with 14 bases spanning the gap. The CDR3 spans 15 residues. Germline V CDR1 and CDR2: SGHNT, YYREEE (reference sequence). CDR3 amino acids: CASSLPGRIQETQYF. The CDR3 DNA reads as TGTGCCAGCAGCCTACCGGGACGGATCCAAGAGACCCAGTACTTC.

The chain combines TRBV5-1 with TRBJ2-6; 9 positions agree with TRBD1. CDR3 length equals 22 residues. Trimming cost V 3 bases and J 0 bases; bases outside gene matches: 19. Germline-derived CDR1 and CDR2 are SGHRS and YFSETQ. The CDR3 spells CASSSRTGEKPDYSSGANVLTF. The CDR3 nucleotides are TGCGCCAGCAGCTCCAGGACAGGGGAAAAGCCGGATTACAGCTCTGGGGCCAACGTCCTGACTTTC.

V is TRBV30 and J is TRBJ2-7; D unresolved. From germline, CDR1 is GTSNPN and CDR2 SVGIG (reference sequence). CDR3 length: 12 amino acids. The germline V and J ends were trimmed by 4 bases and 3 bases, with 10 bases remaining between them. The CDR3 spells CAWNVGNYEQYF. The CDR3 DNA follows: TGTGCCTGGAATGTAGGGAACTACGAGCAGTACTTC.

The chain has TRBV5-5 and TRBJ1-3, with a tentative D call TRBD1 (5 bases). This CDR3 comprises 16 residues. The V end lost 4 bases, the J end lost 1 base, and 15 bases lay between the germline ends. Germline CDR1 SGHKS, CDR2 YYEKEE (reference sequence). CDR3 protein: CASSQSSGRSGNTIYF. The DNA of the CDR3 is TGTGCCAGCAGCCAGAGCTCAGGGCGGTCTGGAAACACCATATATTTT.

A note on this clone: The sample holds other DNA sequences that translate to the same CDR3. This chain joins TRBV5-1 and TRBJ2-3; D is undetermined. The CDR3 extends over 15 amino acids. V was trimmed by 0 bases and J by 0 bases, leaving 8 bases between them. Germline V gene data show CDR1 as SGHRS and CDR2 as YFSETQ. As DNA, the CDR3 is TGCGCCAGCAGCTTGGGACAAATAAGCACAGATACGCAGTATTTT. Residues: CASSLGQISTDTQYF. The full variable domain, in which reference TRBV5-1 and TRBJ2-3 provide the parts outside the CDR3, is KAGVTQTPRYLIKTRGQQVTLSCSPISGHRSVSWYQQTPGQGLQFLFEYFSETQRNKGNFPGRFSGRQFSNSRSEMNVSTLELGDSALYLCASSLGQISTDTQYFGPGTRLTVL.

The chain couples TRBV2 to TRBJ2-7, with D perhaps TRBD1 or TRBD2 (7 bases each). The CDR3 contains 14 residues. The germline CDR1 and CDR2 sequences are SNHLY and FYNNEI. The V end lost 6 bases, the J end lost 5 bases, and 17 bases lay between the germline ends. Here the CDR3 reads CASRAGTAGHEQYF. The CDR3 bases are TGTGCCAGCAGGGCCGGGACAGCGGGGCACGAGCAGTACTTC.

As for this clone: At the DNA level, this CDR3 is encoded by other sequences in the same sample as well. The chain uses TRBV7-9 and TRBJ2-2; D is undetermined. Looked up from germline, CDR1 is SEHNR and CDR2 is FQNEAQ (reference sequence). V lost 3 bases, J lost 1 base, and 3 bases lay in between. The CDR3 consists of 13 residues. The CDR3 region has the DNA TGTGCCAGCAGCTTGGGGAACACCGGGGAGCTGTTTTTT. Translating it yields CASSLGNTGELFF.

This chain links TRBV7-2 with TRBJ2-7; the D is unclear. Per germline, CDR1 SGHTA and CDR2 FQGNSA. The germline V and J ends were trimmed by 0 bases and 5 bases, with 14 bases remaining between them. The CDR3 has 15 amino acids. The CDR3 sequence is CASSLASAGYHEQYF. Here the CDR3 DNA reads TGTGCCAGCAGCTTAGCGTCGGCAGGTTACCACGAGCAGTACTTC.

The genes are TRBV7-3 and TRBJ2-7; 8 bases match TRBD2. Germline V CDR1 and CDR2: SGHTA, FQGTGA. V dropped 0 bases and J dropped 5; count of bases not matched to a gene: 6. The CDR3 is 15 residues long. The CDR3 DNA reads TGTGCCAGCAGCTTAACCGGGACTAGTTCCCACGAGCAGTACTTC. Translated: CASSLTGTSSHEQYF.

The chain recombines TRBV6-5 with TRBJ2-6, with D unresolved. Trimming removed 6 bases from V and 0 bases from J, with 9 bases in between. Germline-derived CDR1 and CDR2 are MNHEY and SVGAGI. This CDR3 spans 15 amino acids. CDR3 amino acids: CASSHKGSGANVLTF. The CDR3 bases are TGTGCCAGCAGCCACAAGGGCTCTGGGGCCAACGTCCTGACTTTC.

This rearrangement joins TRBV18 to TRBJ2-5; the D is unclear. Trimming left V 4 bases short and J 2 bases short, with 11 bases between. CDR1 and CDR2 (germline): KGHSH, LQKENI. This CDR3 is built from 14 residues. CDR3 sequence (DNA): TGTGCCAGCTCACTCTGGAAGGGACAAGAGACCCAGTACTTC. Amino acids: CASSLWKGQETQYF. The full variable domain, in which reference TRBV18 and TRBJ2-5 provide the parts outside the CDR3, is NAGVMQNPRHLVRRRGQEARLRCSPMKGHSHVYWYRQLPEEGLKFMVYLQKENIIDESGMPKERFSAEFPKEGPSILRIQQVVRGDSAAYFCASSLWKGQETQYFGPGTRLLVL.

The V call is TRBV6-5, the J call TRBJ2-7, with D perhaps TRBD1 (6 bases). This CDR3 region has 11 residues. The germline CDR1 and CDR2 sequences are MNHEY and SVGAGI. The ends were cut back, 6 bases at V and 7 bases at J, with 10 bases in the middle. The CDR3: CASRTGFEQYF. DNA for the CDR3: TGTGCCAGCAGAACAGGGTTTGAGCAGTACTTC.

The chain recombines TRBV6-1 with TRBJ1-5, with D hard to call. V was trimmed by 1 base and J by 1 base, leaving 8 bases between them. CDR3 length: 15 residues. Germline V gene lookup returns CDR1 MNHNS and CDR2 SASEGT. Here the CDR3 reads CASSEVRASNQPQHF. In nucleotides, the CDR3 is TGTGCCAGCAGTGAAGTTAGGGCAAGCAATCAGCCCCAGCATTTT.

The sample holds one count of this clone. V gene TRBV7-2 combines with J gene TRBJ1-1, with D unresolved. The length of the CDR3 is 13 residues. V gave up 1 base and J gave up 3 bases, with 6 bases separating them. Germline values: CDR1 SGHTA, CDR2 FQGNSA. The CDR3, as DNA: TGTGCCAGCAGCTTAGACGGATACACTGAAGCTTTCTTT. Its translation: CASSLDGYTEAFF.

The J gene is TRBJ2-3, the V gene TRBV11-3, with TRBD2 as a possible D gene (5 bases). The germline CDR1 and CDR2 sequences are SGHNT and YENEEA. Trimming removed 5 bases at V and 9 bases at J, with 15 bases between. The CDR3 is made up of 13 amino acids. In nucleotides, the CDR3 is TGTGCCAGCAGCCGTAGGACCGAGGGAACGCAGTATTTT. The encoded protein is CASSRRTEGTQYF.